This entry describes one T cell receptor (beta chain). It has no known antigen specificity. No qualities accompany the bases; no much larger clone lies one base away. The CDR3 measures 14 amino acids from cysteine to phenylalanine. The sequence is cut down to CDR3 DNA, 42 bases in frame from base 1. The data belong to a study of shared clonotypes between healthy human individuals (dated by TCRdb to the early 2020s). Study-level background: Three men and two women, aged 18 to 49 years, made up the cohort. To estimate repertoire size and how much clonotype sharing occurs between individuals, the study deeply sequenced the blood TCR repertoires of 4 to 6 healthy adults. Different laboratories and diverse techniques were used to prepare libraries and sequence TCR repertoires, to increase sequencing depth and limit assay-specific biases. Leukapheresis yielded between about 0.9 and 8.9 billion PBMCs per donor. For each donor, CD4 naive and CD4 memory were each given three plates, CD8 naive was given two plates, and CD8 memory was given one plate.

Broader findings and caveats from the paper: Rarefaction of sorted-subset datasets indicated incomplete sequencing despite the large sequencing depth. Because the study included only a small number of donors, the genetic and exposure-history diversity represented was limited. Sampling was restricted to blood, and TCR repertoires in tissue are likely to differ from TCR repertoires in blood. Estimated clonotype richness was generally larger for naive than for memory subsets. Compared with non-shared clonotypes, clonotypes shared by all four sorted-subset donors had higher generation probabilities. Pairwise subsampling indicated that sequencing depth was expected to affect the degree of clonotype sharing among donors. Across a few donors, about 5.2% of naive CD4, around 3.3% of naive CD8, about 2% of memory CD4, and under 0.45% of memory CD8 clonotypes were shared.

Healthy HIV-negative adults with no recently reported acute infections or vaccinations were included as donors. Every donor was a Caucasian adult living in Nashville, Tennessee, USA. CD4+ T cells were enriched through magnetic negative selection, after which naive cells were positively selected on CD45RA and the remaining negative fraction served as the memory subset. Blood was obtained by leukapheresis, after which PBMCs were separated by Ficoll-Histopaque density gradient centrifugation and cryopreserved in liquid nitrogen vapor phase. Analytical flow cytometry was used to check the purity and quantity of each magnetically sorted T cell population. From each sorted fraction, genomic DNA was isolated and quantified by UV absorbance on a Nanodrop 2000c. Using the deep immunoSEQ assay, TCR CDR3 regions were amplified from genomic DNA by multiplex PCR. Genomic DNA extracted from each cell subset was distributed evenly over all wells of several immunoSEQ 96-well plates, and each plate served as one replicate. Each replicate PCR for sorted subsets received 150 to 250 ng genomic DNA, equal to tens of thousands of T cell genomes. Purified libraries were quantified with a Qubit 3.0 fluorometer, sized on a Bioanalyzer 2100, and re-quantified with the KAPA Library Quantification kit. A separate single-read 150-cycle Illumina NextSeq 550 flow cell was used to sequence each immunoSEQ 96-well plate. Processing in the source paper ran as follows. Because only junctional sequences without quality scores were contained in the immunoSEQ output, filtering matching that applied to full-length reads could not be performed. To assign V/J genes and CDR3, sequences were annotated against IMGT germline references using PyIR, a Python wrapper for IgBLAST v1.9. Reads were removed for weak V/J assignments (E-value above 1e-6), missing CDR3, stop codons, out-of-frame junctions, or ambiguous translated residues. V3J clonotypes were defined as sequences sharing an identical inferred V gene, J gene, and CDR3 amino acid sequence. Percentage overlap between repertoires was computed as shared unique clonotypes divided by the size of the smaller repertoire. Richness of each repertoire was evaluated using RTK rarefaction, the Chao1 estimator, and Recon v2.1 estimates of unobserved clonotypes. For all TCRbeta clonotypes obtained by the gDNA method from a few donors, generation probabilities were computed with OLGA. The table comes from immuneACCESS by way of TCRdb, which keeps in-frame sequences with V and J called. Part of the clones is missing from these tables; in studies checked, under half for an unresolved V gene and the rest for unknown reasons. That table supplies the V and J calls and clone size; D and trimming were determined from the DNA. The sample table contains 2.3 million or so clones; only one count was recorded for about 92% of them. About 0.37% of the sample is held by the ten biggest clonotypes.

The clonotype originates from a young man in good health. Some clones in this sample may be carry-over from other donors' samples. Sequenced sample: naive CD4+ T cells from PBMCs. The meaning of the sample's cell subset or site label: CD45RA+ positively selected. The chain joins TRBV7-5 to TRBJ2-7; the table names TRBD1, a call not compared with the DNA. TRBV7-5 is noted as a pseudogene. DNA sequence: TGTGCCAGAAGCTTAAGTGCAGACATCTACGAGCAGTACTTC. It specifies CARSLSADIYEQYF.